This entry lists 14 T cell receptor beta chains sequenced from one sample in a study of blood T cell repertoires in COVID-19. Libraries were prepared by immunoSEQ multiplex PCR; TCRdb keeps only in-frame clonotypes and omits some of them. The sample yields 380,000 or so clones, approximately 88% seen once. The material sequenced was peripheral blood. The receptor source for this set is a man aged 35-49 years with acute or convalescent COVID-19.

This chain uses TRBV2 with TRBJ1-5; D not resolved. The CDR3 spans 16 residues. V dropped 1 base and J dropped 2 bases, with 12 bases sitting between them. Germline CDR1 is SNHLY and CDR2 is FYNNEI. CDR3 coding DNA: TGTGCCAGCAGTGAAGACAGTCCTTCGGGCAATCAGCCCCAGCATTTT. This encodes CASSEDSPSGNQPQHF.

This chain links TRBV19 with TRBJ1-1; D uncertain. Germline CDR1 LNHDA, CDR2 SQIVND (reference sequence). This CDR3 has 16 residues. V lost 1 base and J 4 bases, leaving 16 bases between the germline ends. The CDR3 here is CASSIVQEEGSTEAFF. In DNA, the CDR3 is TGTGCCAGTAGTATAGTGCAGGAGGAGGGATCCACTGAAGCTTTCTTT.

The chain is built from TRBV5-1 and TRBJ2-7; 8 bases line up with TRBD1. From germline, CDR1 is SGHRS and CDR2 YFSETQ. This CDR3 has 15 residues. V gave up 4 bases and J gave up 0 bases; unmatched junction bases: 6. The CDR3 DNA is TGCGCCAGCAGCGATCTCAGGGGGCCCTCCTACGAGCAGTACTTC. This codes for CASSDLRGPSYEQYF.

J is TRBJ1-4 and V is TRBV6-5, with TRBD1 as a possible D gene (5 bases). Trimming cost V 7 bases and J 0 bases, with 9 bases left between them. Germline loops: CDR1 MNHEY, CDR2 SVGAGI. The CDR3 spans 14 residues. The CDR3 loop reads CASNWGATNEKLFF. CDR3 bases: TGTGCCAGCAACTGGGGGGCAACTAATGAAAAACTGTTTTTT.

J is TRBJ1-4 and V is TRBV5-8; 7 positions match TRBD1. CDR3 size: 14 residues. Germline lookup yields CDR1 SGHTS and CDR2 YDEGEE. The J segment lost 4 bases and the V segment lost 0 bases, leaving 0 bases of the junction unmatched. CDR3: CASSLGQGNEKLFF. The DNA for the CDR3 is TGTGCCAGCAGCTTGGGACAGGGTAATGAAAAACTGTTTTTT.

J is TRBJ2-7 and V is TRBV30, with D maybe TRBD1 (6 bases). V was shortened by 0 bases and J by 2 bases, with 8 bases between the two germline ends. The germline gives CDR1 GTSNPN, CDR2 SVGIG (reference sequence). This CDR3 is built from 13 residues. The CDR3 here is CAWSVDRTYEQYF. CDR3 DNA sequence: TGTGCCTGGAGTGTTGACAGGACCTACGAGCAGTACTTC. The entire variable domain, with the rest obtained from reference TRBV30 and TRBJ2-7, is as follows: SQTIHQWPATLVQPVGSPLSLECTVEGTSNPNLYWYRQAAGRGLQLLFYSVGIGQISSEVPQNLSASRPQDRQFILSSKKLLLSDSGFYLCAWSVDRTYEQYFGPGTRLTVT.

This chain connects TRBV30 to TRBJ1-1, with unresolved D. The CDR3 runs 13 residues. The germline V and J ends were trimmed by 4 bases and 1 base, with 10 bases remaining between them. Germline V gene data show CDR1 as GTSNPN and CDR2 as SVGIG (reference sequence). DNA of the CDR3: TGTGCCTGGAAGGAGGGTAGGAACACTGAAGCTTTCTTT. Its protein is CAWKEGRNTEAFF.

This chain links TRBV6-6 with TRBJ1-1; TRBD1 is a possible D gene (6 bases). The CDR3 length is 14 residues. The germline CDR1 and CDR2 sequences are MNHNY and SVGAGI (reference sequence). Trimming took off 5 bases at V and 4 bases at J, with 14 bases between the two ends. For the CDR3, the DNA is TGTGCCAGCAGTACCAAGGGGGACGGCACTGAAGCTTTCTTT. Its translation is CASSTKGDGTEAFF.

The chain is built from TRBV6-1 and TRBJ2-7; D is unresolved. The V and J ends lost 4 bases and 3 bases respectively, with 7 bases between them. The CDR3 runs 12 residues. The germline gives CDR1 MNHNS, CDR2 SASEGT. The CDR3 coding sequence is TGTGCCAGCAGTGTAGCTTACTACGAGCAGTACTTC. Translated, it gives CASSVAYYEQYF.

The chain recombines TRBV27 with TRBJ2-4; D is possibly TRBD2 (5 bases). In germline, CDR1 is MNHEY, CDR2 SMNVEV (reference sequence). V was clipped by 5 bases and J by 2 bases, with 13 bases between them. The CDR3 runs to 15 residues. The CDR3 reads CASSRGPVTKNIQYF. The CDR3 DNA follows: TGTGCCAGCAGTAGAGGGCCTGTGACCAAAAACATTCAGTACTTC.

The chain is built from TRBV27 and TRBJ2-7; possibly TRBD1 for D (8 bases). V lost 4 bases and J 1 base, leaving 20 bases between the germline ends. CDR3 length equals 17 residues. CDR1 is MNHEY, CDR2 SMNVEV, per germline (reference sequence). The CDR3 sequence: CASSSGGASGGSYEQYF. In nucleotides, the CDR3 is TGTGCCAGCAGTTCAGGGGGCGCTAGCGGAGGATCCTACGAGCAGTACTTC.

This rearrangement joins TRBV2 to TRBJ2-2; a weak D match, TRBD1 (5 bases). V lost 7 bases, J lost 6 bases, and 15 bases lay in between. The V gene's germline CDR1 is SNHLY and CDR2 FYNNEI. The CDR3 loop spans 14 amino acids. The chain's CDR3 is CASNPAGHAGELFF. The CDR3 nucleotides are TGTGCCAGCAATCCGGCAGGGCACGCCGGGGAGCTGTTTTTT.

The chain is built from TRBV12-3 or TRBV12-4 and TRBJ1-1, with 7 bases that match TRBD1. V dropped 5 bases and J dropped 7; count of bases not matched to a gene: 7. The CDR3 loop spans 13 amino acids. The DNA for the CDR3 is TGTGCCAGCAGTCCCGGGACAGCTTATGAAGCTTTCTTT. Translating it yields CASSPGTAYEAFF.

This chain connects TRBV6-6 to TRBJ2-7; 7 bases are a match to TRBD1. The CDR3 loop spans 13 amino acids. Looked up from germline, CDR1 is MNHNY and CDR2 is SVGAGI (reference sequence). Trimming removed 6 bases from V and 3 bases from J; junction bases left unmatched: 5. The CDR3 region has the DNA TGTGCCAGCAGGCCGGGACAGAACTACGAGCAGTACTTC. Its protein is CASRPGQNYEQYF.